Below, 10 T cell receptor beta chains from the same sample are listed, as sequenced in a study of blood T cells in healthy people across ages. Next came a second PCR, run for about 6 to 12 cycles, which used a sample-barcoded 5' primer along with a J-beta primer mix. Using its own MiXCR run on the 5' RACE reads, TCRdb lists one record per CDR3 protein. Here the sample spans about 1.6 million distinct CDR3 sequences, roughly 30% being singletons. Source material: blood. These receptors all stem from a woman between 25 and 40 years old in good health.

This clonotype was seen just once. The gene calls are TRBV15 and TRBJ1-2; a possible D gene is TRBD1 (5 bases). The V and J ends lost 1 base and 8 bases respectively, with 17 bases between them. The CDR3 runs to 15 residues. Germline V lookup: CDR1 LNHNV, CDR2 YYDKDF (reference sequence). The CDR3 nucleotides are TGTGCCACCAGCAGAGGAACCGGCAGGGCGTTAGGCTACACCTTC. It codes for CATSRGTGRALGYTF.

This clonotype turned up a few times. This chain connects TRBV5-6 to TRBJ2-1; no definite D call. The length of the CDR3 is 16 residues. CDR1 and CDR2 (germline): SGHDT, YYEEEE. V was pared by 2 bases and J by 4 bases, with 16 bases between. The CDR3, as DNA: TGTGCCAGCAGCTTTCGCGGCGGAGTTGGGTACAATGAGCAGTTCTTC. Protein sequence: CASSFRGGVGYNEQFF.

This clonotype was counted a few times. This chain connects TRBV20-1 to TRBJ1-1, with 8 bases that match TRBD1. J lost 10 bases, V lost 3 bases, and 10 bases had no gene match. Per germline, CDR1 DFQATT and CDR2 SNEGSKA (reference sequence). CDR3 length equals 13 residues. CDR3 DNA sequence: TGCAGTGCTAGTAAAAGTTACGGACAGGGAGCTTTCTTT. It is translated as CSASKSYGQGAFF.

This rearrangement joins TRBV30 to TRBJ1-2; 7 bases line up with TRBD1. V was clipped by 5 bases and J by 3 bases; unmatched bases: 3. This CDR3 comprises 12 residues. From germline, CDR1 is GTSNPN and CDR2 SVGIG (reference sequence). CDR3 bases: TGTGCCTGGGGAGGGACAGACTATGGCTACACCTTC. This encodes CAWGGTDYGYTF. Drawing the rest from reference TRBV30 and TRBJ1-2, the complete variable domain is SQTIHQWPATLVQPVGSPLSLECTVEGTSNPNLYWYRQAAGRGLQLLFYSVGIGQISSEVPQNLSASRPQDRQFILSSKKLLLSDSGFYLCAWGGTDYGYTFGSGTRLTVV.

This clonotype was observed a handful of times. Sequence at one end of the junction differs from germline and may be a read error. The CDR3 is CASNQDPGTGSYEQYF. Written as DNA, the CDR3 is TGCGCCAGCAACCAAGATCCCGGGACAGGTTCCTACGAGCAGTACTTC. The chain has TRBV4-1 and TRBJ2-7; 8 bases fit TRBD1. Germline V gene sequence: CDR1 MGHRA, CDR2 YSYEKL. The length of the CDR3 is 16 residues.

Many counts were recorded for this clonotype. The gene calls are TRBV29-1 and TRBJ2-4; D perhaps matches TRBD2 (5 bases). V lost 4 bases, J lost 0 bases, and 13 bases lay in between. CDR1 and CDR2 from the germline V gene are SQVTM and ANQGSEA. This CDR3 contains 15 residues. CDR3 amino acids: CSVVVGIPAKNIQYF. In DNA form, the CDR3 reads TGCAGCGTTGTCGTCGGGATTCCAGCCAAAAACATTCAGTACTTC.

The chain recombines TRBV30 with TRBJ2-1, with TRBD2 matching 12 bases. From germline, CDR1 is GTSNPN and CDR2 SVGIG (reference sequence). This CDR3 has 17 amino acids. V gave up 1 base and J gave up 5 bases; unmatched junction bases: 9. The CDR3 sequence is CAWSGILLAGGDNEQFF. CDR3 bases: TGTGCCTGGAGTGGGATCCTCCTAGCGGGAGGGGACAATGAGCAGTTCTTC.

This clonotype was seen a handful of times. The chain recombines TRBV5-1 with TRBJ2-3, with 14 bases aligning to TRBD2. CDR1 SGHRS and CDR2 YFSETQ come from the germline V gene. Germline trimming cut 5 bases from V and 0 bases from J; bases unmatched to any gene: 11. The CDR3 length is 19 residues. The CDR3 DNA reads as TGCGCCAGCAGACTTTTCTGGACTAGCGGGAGGTCGAGCACAGATACGCAGTATTTT. Its protein is CASRLFWTSGRSSTDTQYF.

This sequence joins TRBV2 and TRBJ1-4, with 9 bases that match TRBD1. J lost 7 bases, V lost 6 bases, and 9 bases had no gene match. The CDR3 has 15 amino acids. From germline, CDR1 is SNHLY and CDR2 FYNNEI. This CDR3 is CASSEQGALSEKLFF. CDR3 sequence (DNA): TGTGCCAGCAGCGAACAGGGGGCGTTGAGTGAAAAACTGTTTTTT. The whole variable domain, remainder taken from reference TRBV2 and TRBJ1-4, is EPEVTQTPSHQVTQMGQEVILRCVPISNHLYFYWYRQILGQKVEFLVSFYNNEISEKSEIFDDQFSVERPDGSNFTLKIRSTKLEDSAMYFCASSEQGALSEKLFFGSGTQLSVL.

This clonotype was picked up a small number of times. The chain uses TRBV19 and TRBJ2-7; TRBD1 matches at 8 bases. The CDR3 covers 14 residues. Germline-derived CDR1 and CDR2 are LNHDA and SQIVND (reference sequence). The ends lost 5 bases at V and 4 bases at J; junction bases unmatched: 7. CDR3: CASSPGQELYEQYF. The CDR3 region has the DNA TGTGCCAGTAGTCCGGGACAGGAACTATACGAGCAGTACTTC.